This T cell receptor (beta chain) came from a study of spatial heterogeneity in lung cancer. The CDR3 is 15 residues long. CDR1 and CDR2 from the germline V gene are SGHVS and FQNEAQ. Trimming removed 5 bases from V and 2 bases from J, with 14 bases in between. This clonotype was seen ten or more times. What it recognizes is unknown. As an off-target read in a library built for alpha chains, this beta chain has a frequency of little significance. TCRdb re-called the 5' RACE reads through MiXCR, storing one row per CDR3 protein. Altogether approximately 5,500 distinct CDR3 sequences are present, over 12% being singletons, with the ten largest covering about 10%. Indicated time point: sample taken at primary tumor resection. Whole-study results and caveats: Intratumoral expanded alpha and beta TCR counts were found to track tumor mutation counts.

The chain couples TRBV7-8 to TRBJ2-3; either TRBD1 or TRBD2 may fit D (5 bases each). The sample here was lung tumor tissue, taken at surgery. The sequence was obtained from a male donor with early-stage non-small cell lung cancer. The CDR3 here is CASSPLGGFTDTQYF. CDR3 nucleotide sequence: TGTGCCAGCAGCCCCCTTGGGGGTTTCACAGATACGCAGTATTTT.